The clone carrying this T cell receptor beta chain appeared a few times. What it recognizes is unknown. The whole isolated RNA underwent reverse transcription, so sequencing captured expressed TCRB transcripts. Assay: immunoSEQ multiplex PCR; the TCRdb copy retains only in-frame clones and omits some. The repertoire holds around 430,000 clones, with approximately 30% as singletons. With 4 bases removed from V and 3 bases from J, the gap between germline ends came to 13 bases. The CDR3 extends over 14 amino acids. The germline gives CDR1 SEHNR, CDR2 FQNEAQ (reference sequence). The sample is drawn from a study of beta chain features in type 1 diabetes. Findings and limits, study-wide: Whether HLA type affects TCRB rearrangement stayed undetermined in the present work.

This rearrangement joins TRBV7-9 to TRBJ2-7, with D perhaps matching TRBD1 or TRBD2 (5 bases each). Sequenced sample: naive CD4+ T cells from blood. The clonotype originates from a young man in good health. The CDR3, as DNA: TGTGCCAGCAGCTCCCGGGACGTCCTCTACGAGCAGTACTTC. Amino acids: CASSSRDVLYEQYF. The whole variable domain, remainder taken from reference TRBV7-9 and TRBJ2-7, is DTGVSQNPRHKITKRGQNVTFRCDPISEHNRLYWYRQTLGQGPEFLTYFQNEAQLEKSRLLSDRFSAERPKGSFSTLEIQRTEQGDSAMYLCASSSRDVLYEQYFGPGTRLTVT.